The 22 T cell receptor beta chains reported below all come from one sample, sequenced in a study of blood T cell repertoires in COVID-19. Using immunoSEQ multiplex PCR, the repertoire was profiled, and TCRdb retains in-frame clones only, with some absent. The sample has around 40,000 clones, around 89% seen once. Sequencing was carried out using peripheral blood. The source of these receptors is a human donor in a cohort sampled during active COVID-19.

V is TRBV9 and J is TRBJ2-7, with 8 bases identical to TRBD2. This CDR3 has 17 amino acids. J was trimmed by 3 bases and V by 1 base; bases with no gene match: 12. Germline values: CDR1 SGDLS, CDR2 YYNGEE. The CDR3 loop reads CASSVSPGGSGIYEQYF. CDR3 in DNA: TGTGCCAGCAGCGTAAGCCCTGGTGGTAGCGGGATCTACGAGCAGTACTTC.

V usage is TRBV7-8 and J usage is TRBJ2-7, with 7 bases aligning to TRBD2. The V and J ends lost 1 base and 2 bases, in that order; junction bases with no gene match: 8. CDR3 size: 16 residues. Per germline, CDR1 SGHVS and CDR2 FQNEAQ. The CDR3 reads CASSLEVDSGTYEQYF. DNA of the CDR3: TGTGCCAGCAGCTTAGAGGTCGACAGCGGGACCTACGAGCAGTACTTC.

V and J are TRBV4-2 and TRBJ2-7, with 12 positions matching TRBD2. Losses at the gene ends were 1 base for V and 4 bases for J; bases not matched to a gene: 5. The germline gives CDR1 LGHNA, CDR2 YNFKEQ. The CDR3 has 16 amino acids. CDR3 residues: CASSQGTSGKQYEQYF. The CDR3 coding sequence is TGTGCCAGCAGCCAAGGGACTAGCGGGAAACAGTACGAGCAGTACTTC.

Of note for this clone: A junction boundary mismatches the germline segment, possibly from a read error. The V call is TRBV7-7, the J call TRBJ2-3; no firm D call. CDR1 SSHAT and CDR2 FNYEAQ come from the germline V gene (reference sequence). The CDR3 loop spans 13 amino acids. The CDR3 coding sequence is TGTGCTAGCAGCTATTCCCTTGCAGATACGCAGTATTTT. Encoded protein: CASSYSLADTQYF.

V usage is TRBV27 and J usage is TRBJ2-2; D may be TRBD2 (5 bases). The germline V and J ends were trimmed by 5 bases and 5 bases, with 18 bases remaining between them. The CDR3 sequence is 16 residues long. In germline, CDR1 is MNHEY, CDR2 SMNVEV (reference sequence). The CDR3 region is CASSRDSYGKTGELFF. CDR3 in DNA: TGTGCCAGCAGTCGGGATTCGTACGGGAAGACCGGGGAGCTGTTTTTT.

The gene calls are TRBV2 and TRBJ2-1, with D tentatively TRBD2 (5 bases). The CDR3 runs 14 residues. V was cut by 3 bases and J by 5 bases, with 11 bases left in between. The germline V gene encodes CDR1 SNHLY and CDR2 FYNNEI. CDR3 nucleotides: TGTGCCAGCAGTGACGGGCTAGCTGACAATGAGCAGTTCTTC. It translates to CASSDGLADNEQFF.

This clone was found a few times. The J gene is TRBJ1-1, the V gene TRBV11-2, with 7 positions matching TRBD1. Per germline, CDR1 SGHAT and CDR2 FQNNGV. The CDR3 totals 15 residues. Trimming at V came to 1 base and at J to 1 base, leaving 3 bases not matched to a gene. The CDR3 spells CASSLGRQGNTEAFF. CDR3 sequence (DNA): TGTGCCAGCAGCTTAGGTCGACAGGGGAACACTGAAGCTTTCTTT.

DNA for the CDR3: TGTGCCAGCAGTCGACCACCGGGACAGCCTAATTCACCCCTCCACTTT. Its translation: CASSRPPGQPNSPLHF. The rearrangement uses TRBV6-6 and TRBJ1-6, with TRBD1 matching 7 bases. J gave up 6 bases and V 5 bases, and 10 bases lay outside the gene matches. Germline assignment: CDR1 MNHNY and CDR2 SVGAGI (reference sequence). The CDR3 loop spans 16 amino acids.

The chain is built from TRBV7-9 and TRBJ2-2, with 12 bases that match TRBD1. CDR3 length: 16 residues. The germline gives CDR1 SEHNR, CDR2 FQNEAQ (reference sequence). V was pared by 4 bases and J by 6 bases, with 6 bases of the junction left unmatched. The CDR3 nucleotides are TGTGCCAGCAGCTCTCCGGGACAGGGGGCGTCCGGGGAGCTGTTTTTT. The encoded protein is CASSSPGQGASGELFF.

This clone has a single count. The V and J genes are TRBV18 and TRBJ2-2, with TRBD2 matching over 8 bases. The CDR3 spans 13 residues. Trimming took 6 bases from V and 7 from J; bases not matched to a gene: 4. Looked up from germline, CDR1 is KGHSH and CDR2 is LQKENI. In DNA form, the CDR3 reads TGTGCCAGCTCCAGCGGGGGCATCGGGGAGCTGTTTTTT. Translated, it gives CASSSGGIGELFF.

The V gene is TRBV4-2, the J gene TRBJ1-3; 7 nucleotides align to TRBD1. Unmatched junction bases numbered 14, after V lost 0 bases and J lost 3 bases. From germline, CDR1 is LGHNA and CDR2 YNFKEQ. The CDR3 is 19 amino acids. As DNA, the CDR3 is TGTGCCAGCAGCCAAGATGACCCCCCGACAGGGCGCCTTGGAAACACCATATATTTT. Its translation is CASSQDDPPTGRLGNTIYF.

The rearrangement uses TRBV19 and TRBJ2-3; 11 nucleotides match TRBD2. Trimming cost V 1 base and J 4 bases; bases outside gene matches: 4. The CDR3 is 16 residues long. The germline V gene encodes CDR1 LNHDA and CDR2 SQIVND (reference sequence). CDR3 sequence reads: CASSIGLAGGADTQYF. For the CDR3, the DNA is TGTGCCAGTAGTATAGGCCTAGCGGGAGGCGCAGATACGCAGTATTTT. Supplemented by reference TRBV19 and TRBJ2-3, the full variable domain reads DGGITQSPKYLFRKEGQNVTLSCEQNLNHDAMYWYRQDPGQGLRLIYYSQIVNDFQKGDIAEGYSVSREKKESFPLTVTSAQKNPTAFYLCASSIGLAGGADTQYFGPGTRLTVL.

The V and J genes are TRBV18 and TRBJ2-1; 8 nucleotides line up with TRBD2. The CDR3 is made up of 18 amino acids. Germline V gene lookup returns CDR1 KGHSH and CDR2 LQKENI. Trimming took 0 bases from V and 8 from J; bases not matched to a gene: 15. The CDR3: CASSPPPGLAGQWDEQFF. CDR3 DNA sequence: TGTGCCAGCTCACCACCTCCGGGTCTAGCGGGCCAATGGGATGAGCAGTTCTTC.

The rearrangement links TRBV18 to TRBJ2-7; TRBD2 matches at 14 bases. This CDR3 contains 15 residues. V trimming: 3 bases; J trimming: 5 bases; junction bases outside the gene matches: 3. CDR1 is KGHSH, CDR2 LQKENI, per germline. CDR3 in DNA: TGTGCCAGCTCACCGACTAGCGGGGGGGCCCACGAGCAGTACTTC. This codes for CASSPTSGGAHEQYF.

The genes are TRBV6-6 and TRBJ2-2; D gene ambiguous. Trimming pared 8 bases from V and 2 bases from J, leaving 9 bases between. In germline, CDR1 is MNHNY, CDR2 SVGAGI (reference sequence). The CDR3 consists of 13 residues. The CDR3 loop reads CASSTFNTGELFF. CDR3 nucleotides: TGTGCCAGCTCTACCTTCAACACCGGGGAGCTGTTTTTT.

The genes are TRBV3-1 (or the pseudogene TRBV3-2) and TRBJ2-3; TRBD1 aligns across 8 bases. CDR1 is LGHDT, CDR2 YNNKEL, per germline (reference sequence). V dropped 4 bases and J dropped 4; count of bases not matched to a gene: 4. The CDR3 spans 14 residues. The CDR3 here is CASSLQTGADTQYF. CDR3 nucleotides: TGTGCCAGCAGCCTCCAGACAGGGGCAGATACGCAGTATTTT.

This chain's CDR3 is CASRRTGGFGYTF. The CDR3 DNA is TGTGCCAGCAGAAGGACAGGGGGTTTTGGCTACACCTTC. The chain is built from TRBV28 and TRBJ1-2; 10 bases are a match to TRBD1. This CDR3 region has 13 residues. Trimming took 6 bases from V and 7 from J; bases not matched to a gene: 5. CDR1 is MDHEN and CDR2 is SYDVKM in the germline V gene.

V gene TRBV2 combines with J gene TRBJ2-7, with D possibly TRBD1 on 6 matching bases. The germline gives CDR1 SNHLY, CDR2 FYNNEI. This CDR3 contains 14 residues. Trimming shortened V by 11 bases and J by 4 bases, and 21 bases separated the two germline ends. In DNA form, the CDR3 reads TGTGCCGGGACGCCACAGGGTCCGGGGTACGAGCAGTACTTC. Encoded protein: CAGTPQGPGYEQYF.

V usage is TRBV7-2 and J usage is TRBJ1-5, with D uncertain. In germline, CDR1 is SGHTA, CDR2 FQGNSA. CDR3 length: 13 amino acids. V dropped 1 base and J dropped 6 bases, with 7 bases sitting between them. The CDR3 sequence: CASSLGALQPQHF. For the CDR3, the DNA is TGTGCCAGCAGCTTAGGAGCGCTTCAGCCCCAGCATTTT.

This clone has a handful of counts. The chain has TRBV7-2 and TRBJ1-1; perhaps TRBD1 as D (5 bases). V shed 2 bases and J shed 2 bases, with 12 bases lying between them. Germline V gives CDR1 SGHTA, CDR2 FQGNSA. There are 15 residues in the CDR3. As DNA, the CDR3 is TGTGCCAGCAGCTTATCAGGGAAGGACAACACTGAAGCTTTCTTT. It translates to CASSLSGKDNTEAFF.

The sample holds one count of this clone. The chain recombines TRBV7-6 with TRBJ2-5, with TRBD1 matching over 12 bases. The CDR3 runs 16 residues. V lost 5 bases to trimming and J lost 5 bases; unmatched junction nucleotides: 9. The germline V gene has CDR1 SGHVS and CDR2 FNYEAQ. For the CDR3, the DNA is TGTGCCAGCAGCCCCCGTCTGGGACAGGGGGCTGAGACCCAGTACTTC. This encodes CASSPRLGQGAETQYF. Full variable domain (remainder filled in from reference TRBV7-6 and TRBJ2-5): GAGVSQSPRYKVTKRGQDVALRCDPISGHVSLYWYRQALGQGPEFLTYFNYEAQQDKSGLPNDRFSAERPEGSISTLTIQRTEQRDSAMYRCASSPRLGQGAETQYFGPGTRLLVL.

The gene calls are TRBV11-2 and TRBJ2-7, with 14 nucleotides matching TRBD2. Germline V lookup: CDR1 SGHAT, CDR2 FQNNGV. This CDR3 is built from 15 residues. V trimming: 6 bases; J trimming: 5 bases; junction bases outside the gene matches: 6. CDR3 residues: CASRPTSGRAHEQYF. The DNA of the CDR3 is TGTGCCAGCAGGCCGACTAGCGGGAGGGCCCACGAGCAGTACTTC.